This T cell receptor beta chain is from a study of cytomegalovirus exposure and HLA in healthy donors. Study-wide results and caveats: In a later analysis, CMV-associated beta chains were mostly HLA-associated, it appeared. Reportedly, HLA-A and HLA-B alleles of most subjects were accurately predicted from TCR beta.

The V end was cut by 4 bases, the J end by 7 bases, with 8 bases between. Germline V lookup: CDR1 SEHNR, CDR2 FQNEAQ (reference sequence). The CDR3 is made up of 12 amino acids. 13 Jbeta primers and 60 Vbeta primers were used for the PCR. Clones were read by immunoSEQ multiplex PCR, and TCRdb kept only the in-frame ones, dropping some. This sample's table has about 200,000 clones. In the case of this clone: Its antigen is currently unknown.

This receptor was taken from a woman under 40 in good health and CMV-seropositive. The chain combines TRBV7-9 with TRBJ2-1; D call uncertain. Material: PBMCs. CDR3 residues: CASSSEANEQFF. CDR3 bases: TGTGCCAGCAGCTCGGAAGCGAATGAGCAGTTCTTC.